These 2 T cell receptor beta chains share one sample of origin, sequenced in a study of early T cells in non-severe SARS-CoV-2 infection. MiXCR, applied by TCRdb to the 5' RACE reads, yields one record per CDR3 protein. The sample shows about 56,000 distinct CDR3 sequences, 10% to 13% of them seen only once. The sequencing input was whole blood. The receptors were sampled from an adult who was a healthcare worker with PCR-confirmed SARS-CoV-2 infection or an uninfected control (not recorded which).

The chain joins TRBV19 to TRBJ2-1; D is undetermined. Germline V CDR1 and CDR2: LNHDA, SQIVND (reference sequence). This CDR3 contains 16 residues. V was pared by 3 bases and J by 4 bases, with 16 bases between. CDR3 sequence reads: CASSMTWVAPYNEQFF. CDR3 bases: TGTGCCAGTAGTATGACGTGGGTGGCCCCATACAATGAGCAGTTCTTC. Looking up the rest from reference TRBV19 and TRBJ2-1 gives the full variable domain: DGGITQSPKYLFRKEGQNVTLSCEQNLNHDAMYWYRQDPGQGLRLIYYSQIVNDFQKGDIAEGYSVSREKKESFPLTVTSAQKNPTAFYLCASSMTWVAPYNEQFFGPGTRLTVL.

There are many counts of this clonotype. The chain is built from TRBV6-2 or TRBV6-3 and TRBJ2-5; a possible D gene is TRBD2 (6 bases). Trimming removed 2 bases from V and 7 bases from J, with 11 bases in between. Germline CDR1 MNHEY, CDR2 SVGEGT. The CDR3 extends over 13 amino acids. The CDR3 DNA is TGTGCCAGCAGTTACGGAGCGGGCGGGACCCAGTACTTC. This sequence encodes CASSYGAGGTQYF.